Presented here are 25 T cell receptor beta chains from one specimen sequenced in a study of blood T cell repertoires in COVID-19. Profiling relied on immunoSEQ multiplex PCR, and the TCRdb table lists in-frame clones only, not all of them. The sample lists approximately 350,000 clones, 83% seen once, with 5.1% in the top ten. The sequencing sample was made of PBMCs or T cells enriched from blood (not recorded which). Receptors originate from a woman aged 50 to 60 who had recovered from COVID-19.

This clone was seen only a few times. This chain connects TRBV6-5 to TRBJ1-2, with D possibly TRBD1 on 5 matching bases. Germline loops: CDR1 MNHEY, CDR2 SVGAGI. The V end was cut by 2 bases, the J end by 2 bases, with 9 bases between. This CDR3 is built from 14 residues. CDR3 nucleotide sequence: TGTGCCAGCAGTTACGCGGGACCGAACTATGGCTACACCTTC. It codes for CASSYAGPNYGYTF.

The J gene is TRBJ1-5, the V gene TRBV10-3; 8 nucleotides align to TRBD1. The CDR3 is made up of 15 amino acids. V lost 0 bases to trimming and J lost 7 bases; unmatched junction nucleotides: 5. Per the germline V gene, CDR1 is ENHRY and CDR2 is SYGVKD. The chain's CDR3 is CAISESLAGGQPQHF. For the CDR3, the DNA is TGTGCCATCAGTGAGTCTCTTGCAGGGGGCCAGCCCCAGCATTTT.

This sequence joins TRBV12-3 or TRBV12-4 and TRBJ1-5; D perhaps matches TRBD1 (5 bases). The CDR3 has 13 residues. Between the trimmed V and J ends, which lost 10 bases and 4 bases, there was a span of 14 bases. This CDR3 reads CATAGGGNQPQHF. The CDR3 DNA sequence: TGTGCCACTGCTGGCGGGGGGAATCAGCCCCAGCATTTT.

The genes are TRBV19 and TRBJ2-2; 8 positions agree with TRBD1. From germline, CDR1 is LNHDA and CDR2 SQIVND (reference sequence). V was clipped by 5 bases and J by 5 bases; unmatched bases: 1. The CDR3 sequence is 13 residues long. The CDR3 sequence: CASSDRGTGELFF. The CDR3 nucleotides are TGTGCCAGTAGTGACAGGGGAACCGGGGAGCTGTTTTTT.

This clone came up a few times. The chain employs TRBV7-3 and TRBJ2-5, with D unresolved. Germline CDR1 and CDR2: SGHTA and FQGTGA. There are 13 residues in the CDR3. Trimming removed 5 bases at V and 5 bases at J, with 12 bases between. The CDR3 here is CASSRVASETQYF. As DNA, the CDR3 is TGTGCCAGCAGCCGCGTAGCCTCCGAGACCCAGTACTTC.

The rearrangement links TRBV19 to TRBJ1-2, with D possibly matching TRBD1 (6 bases). The CDR3 is made up of 15 amino acids. Between the trimmed V and J ends, which lost 5 bases and 4 bases, there was a span of 17 bases. The germline V gene encodes CDR1 LNHDA and CDR2 SQIVND (reference sequence). The chain's CDR3 is CASSQGSAPTYGYTF. The DNA for the CDR3 is TGTGCCAGTAGTCAGGGGTCCGCCCCCACCTATGGCTACACCTTC.

The rearrangement links TRBV6-6 to TRBJ2-2; 7 bases match TRBD1. Germline CDR1 and CDR2: MNHNY and SVGAGI (reference sequence). The CDR3 totals 15 residues. With 3 bases clipped from V and 5 bases from J, the junction kept 6 bases outside the gene matches. CDR3 amino acids: CASSYTGQSTGELFF. For the CDR3, the DNA is TGTGCCAGCAGTTATACGGGACAGTCAACCGGGGAGCTGTTTTTT.

The J gene is TRBJ2-5, the V gene TRBV10-3; 10 nucleotides agree with TRBD1. The CDR3 is 15 amino acids. The junction had 10 bases not matched to a gene; V was cut back by 10 bases and J by 2 bases. Per germline, CDR1 ENHRY and CDR2 SYGVKD. As DNA, the CDR3 is TGTGCCACCCTAGAGGGACAGGGGATGCAAGAGACCCAGTACTTC. The encoded protein is CATLEGQGMQETQYF.

This clone has a single count. V and J are TRBV19 and TRBJ2-5, with D maybe TRBD2 (6 bases). CDR1 and CDR2 from the germline V gene are LNHDA and SQIVND (reference sequence). The CDR3 has 14 amino acids. V was trimmed by 3 bases and J by 2 bases, leaving 10 bases between them. CDR3 bases: TGTGCCAGTAGTATTTTGGGGGGACAAGAGACCCAGTACTTC. Translated, it gives CASSILGGQETQYF.

The chain employs TRBV19 and TRBJ1-1; perhaps TRBD1 as D (5 bases). Germline loops: CDR1 LNHDA, CDR2 SQIVND (reference sequence). V was cut by 5 bases and J by 5 bases, with 21 bases left in between. The CDR3 has 16 amino acids. CDR3 bases: TGTGCCAGTAGTGTTCCTGGGGCTAGGGGTAGAACTGAAGCTTTCTTT. The encoded protein is CASSVPGARGRTEAFF.

The rearrangement joins TRBV6-2 or TRBV6-3 to TRBJ2-7; D might be TRBD1 (6 bases). V lost 6 bases, J lost 2 bases, and 20 bases lay in between. CDR3 size: 16 residues. Per the germline V gene, CDR1 is MNHEY and CDR2 is SVGEGT. In nucleotides, the CDR3 is TGTGCCAGCAGCCGAACTCTACAGGGTATCCCCTACGAGCAGTACTTC. Its protein is CASSRTLQGIPYEQYF.

This chain links TRBV5-4 with TRBJ1-3; weak D call: TRBD1 (6 bases). Germline CDR1 reads SGHNT; CDR2 reads YYREEE (reference sequence). V was cut by 5 bases and J by 0 bases, with 18 bases left in between. The CDR3 length is 17 residues. This CDR3 reads CASSPSGGAHSGNTIYF. CDR3 nucleotide sequence: TGTGCCAGCAGTCCCTCCGGGGGGGCCCACTCTGGAAACACCATATATTTT.

The V call is TRBV4-2, the J call TRBJ2-1; 10 bases fit TRBD2. Trimming cost V 5 bases and J 3 bases; bases outside gene matches: 16. Germline V gene lookup returns CDR1 LGHNA and CDR2 YNFKEQ. The CDR3 consists of 19 residues. This CDR3 reads CASSANWAPGLAFYNEQFF. CDR3 nucleotides: TGTGCCAGCAGCGCGAACTGGGCGCCGGGACTAGCGTTCTACAATGAGCAGTTCTTC.

This clone is a singleton in its sample. The chain links TRBV7-9 to TRBJ1-2; D is perhaps TRBD1 (5 bases). V gave up 5 bases and J gave up 4 bases, with 17 bases separating them. The CDR3 consists of 15 residues. Per germline, CDR1 SEHNR and CDR2 FQNEAQ (reference sequence). CDR3 sequence reads: CASSPGGVEGYGYTF. CDR3 coding DNA: TGTGCCAGCAGCCCGGGGGGGGTTGAAGGCTATGGCTACACCTTC.

The J gene is TRBJ1-3, the V gene TRBV9; D might be TRBD1 (6 bases). Trimming pared 3 bases from V and 2 bases from J, leaving 12 bases between. CDR3 length: 15 residues. Germline V gene data show CDR1 as SGDLS and CDR2 as YYNGEE. The CDR3 coding sequence is TGTGCCAGCAGCGAGGGGGGGAGTCCTGGAAACACCATATATTTT. Translation gives CASSEGGSPGNTIYF.

The V gene is TRBV18, the J gene TRBJ1-1; D is undetermined. Trimming stripped 3 bases from V and 1 base from J, with 6 bases between. Germline assignment: CDR1 KGHSH and CDR2 LQKENI. CDR3 size: 13 residues. The DNA for the CDR3 is TGTGCCAGCTCACCTGAGGGGAACACTGAAGCTTTCTTT. This sequence encodes CASSPEGNTEAFF.

The chain employs TRBV7-9 and TRBJ2-2, with D possibly TRBD2 on 6 matching bases. This CDR3 has 14 amino acids. V lost 7 bases to trimming and J lost 8 bases, with 17 bases between them. The germline V gene encodes CDR1 SEHNR and CDR2 FQNEAQ (reference sequence). The CDR3: CASTTEGKRGELFF. The CDR3 bases are TGTGCCAGCACAACGGAGGGCAAAAGGGGGGAGCTGTTTTTT.

The rearrangement links TRBV2 to TRBJ2-5; 14 nucleotides agree with TRBD2. The CDR3 is 16 residues long. V dropped 7 bases and J dropped 5; count of bases not matched to a gene: 9. CDR1 is SNHLY and CDR2 is FYNNEI in the germline V gene. The DNA for the CDR3 is TGTGCCAGCACCCGAGGACTAGCGGGGGGACAGGAGACCCAGTACTTC. Its translation: CASTRGLAGGQETQYF.

This clone was seen only once. This chain connects TRBV29-1 to TRBJ2-2, with 7 nucleotides matching TRBD1. The J segment lost 1 base and the V segment lost 5 bases, leaving 7 bases of the junction unmatched. Germline V gene data show CDR1 as SQVTM and CDR2 as ANQGSEA. CDR3 size: 15 residues. As DNA, the CDR3 is TGCAGCGTTACGCAGGGGGTGGGGAACACCGGGGAGCTGTTTTTT. Residues: CSVTQGVGNTGELFF.

The CDR3 nucleotides are TGTGCCAGCAGCGTAGGATTCGGTCAGCCCCAGCATTTT. It yields the protein CASSVGFGQPQHF. This chain connects TRBV9 to TRBJ1-5; D call uncertain. The CDR3 totals 13 residues. V lost 0 bases and J 6 bases, leaving 7 bases between the germline ends. The germline V gene has CDR1 SGDLS and CDR2 YYNGEE.

The rearrangement links TRBV11-3 to TRBJ2-5, with 10 bases fitting TRBD1. V gave up 8 bases and J gave up 4 bases; unmatched junction bases: 10. Germline V gene data show CDR1 as SGHNT and CDR2 as YENEEA. The CDR3 covers 15 residues. CDR3 sequence reads: CASSAGTGVRETQYF. The CDR3 DNA follows: TGTGCCAGCTCCGCCGGGACAGGGGTTCGAGAGACCCAGTACTTC.

CDR3 sequence: CASSYGQDYSPLHF. CDR3 DNA: TGTGCCAGCAGTTATGGGCAGGATTATTCACCCCTCCACTTT. The chain has TRBV6-5 and TRBJ1-6, with D unresolved. CDR3 size: 14 residues. Germline CDR1 MNHEY, CDR2 SVGAGI. V dropped 3 bases and J dropped 8 bases, with 11 bases sitting between them.

This clone was observed a single time. The chain is built from TRBV11-3 and TRBJ1-5; 8 nucleotides align to TRBD1. The junction had 9 bases not matched to a gene; V was cut back by 2 bases and J by 0 bases. The CDR3 covers 18 residues. Looked up from germline, CDR1 is SGHNT and CDR2 is YENEEA. The CDR3 nucleotides read TGTGCCAGCAGCTTACCACAGGACAGGGATCTTAGCAATCAGCCCCAGCATTTT. Its translation: CASSLPQDRDLSNQPQHF.

The chain combines TRBV4-3 with TRBJ1-6; 7 nucleotides agree with TRBD1. The J segment lost 8 bases and the V segment lost 0 bases, leaving 4 bases of the junction unmatched. This CDR3 spans 15 amino acids. CDR1 and CDR2 from the germline V gene are LGHNA and YSLEER. This CDR3 reads CASSQEGTAYSPLHF. CDR3 sequence (DNA): TGCGCCAGCAGCCAAGAGGGGACAGCCTATTCACCCCTCCACTTT.

The V and J genes are TRBV2 and TRBJ1-2; no clear D. V lost 1 base and J lost 3, with 12 bases in between. From germline, CDR1 is SNHLY and CDR2 FYNNEI. This CDR3 spans 15 amino acids. The CDR3 DNA follows: TGTGCCAGCAGTGAAGGGGCGGGCCCGTACTATGGCTACACCTTC. As protein: CASSEGAGPYYGYTF.